This T cell receptor (beta chain) was identified during a study of blood T cell repertoires in COVID-19. Study-wide background: From T cells, B-cell-depleted T cells, or PBMCs came the material, which was cDNA or gDNA.

Authors' data handling: Amplification with reference gene primers provided the estimates of nucleated cell counts. Using immunoSEQ multiplex PCR, the repertoire was profiled, and TCRdb retains in-frame clones only, with some absent. V, J and clone size are those of that table, while D and trimming were read from the DNA. The repertoire holds 190,000 or so clones, with about 87% as singletons. Trimming removed 3 bases at V and 0 bases at J, with 11 bases between. Germline CDR1 LGHDT, CDR2 YNNKEL (reference sequence). The CDR3 has 15 amino acids. This chain joins TRBV3-1 (or the pseudogene TRBV3-2) and TRBJ1-2; possibly TRBD1 for D (6 bases). Sample: peripheral blood. The clonotype comes from a woman under 30 who had recovered from COVID-19. CDR3 nucleotide sequence: TGTGCCAGCAGCCAGTCAGGGGTTACTAACTATGGCTACACCTTC. As protein: CASSQSGVTNYGYTF.